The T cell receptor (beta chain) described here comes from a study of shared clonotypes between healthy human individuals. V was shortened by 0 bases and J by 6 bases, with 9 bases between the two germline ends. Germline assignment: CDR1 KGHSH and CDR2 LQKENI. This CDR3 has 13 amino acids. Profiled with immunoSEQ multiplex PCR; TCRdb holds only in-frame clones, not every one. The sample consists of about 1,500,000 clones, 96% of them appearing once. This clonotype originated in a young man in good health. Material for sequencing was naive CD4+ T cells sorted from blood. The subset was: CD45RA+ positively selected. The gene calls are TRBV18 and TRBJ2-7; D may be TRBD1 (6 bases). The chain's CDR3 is CASSPPQGSEQYF. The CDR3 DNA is TGTGCCAGCTCACCACCGCAGGGGAGCGAGCAGTACTTC. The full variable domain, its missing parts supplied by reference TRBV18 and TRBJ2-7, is NAGVMQNPRHLVRRRGQEARLRCSPMKGHSHVYWYRQLPEEGLKFMVYLQKENIIDESGMPKERFSAEFPKEGPSILRIQQVVRGDSAAYFCASSPPQGSEQYFGPGTRLTVT.